This TCR beta chain was sequenced during a study of regulatory T cells in long-lasting Graves disease. Sequencing libraries for TCR beta were prepared with iRepertoire HTBI primers and Arm-PCR of CDR3 regions. In TCRdb, the multiplex PCR reads were re-called with MiXCR into one record per CDR3 protein. The sample lists hundreds of thousands of distinct CDR3 sequences, roughly 21% occurring once. Germline CDR1 SGHNT, CDR2 YYREEE (reference sequence). This CDR3 contains 13 residues. The J segment lost 5 bases and the V segment lost 6 bases, leaving 5 bases of the junction unmatched. Regarding time point: persistent/refractory GD, antithyroid drugs over 5 years with positive TRAb. There was RNA extracted from PBMCs, and the TCR library was made from it.

The TCR was taken from a female donor with Graves disease. The sample in question was peripheral blood mononuclear cells (PBMCs), obtained when the disease was refractory, from a patient treated with antithyroid drugs. The rearrangement links TRBV5-4 to TRBJ2-5; 9 bases align to TRBD1. CDR3 amino acids: CASNPGQGETQYF. The CDR3 nucleotides read TGTGCCAGCAATCCGGGACAGGGTGAGACCCAGTACTTC.